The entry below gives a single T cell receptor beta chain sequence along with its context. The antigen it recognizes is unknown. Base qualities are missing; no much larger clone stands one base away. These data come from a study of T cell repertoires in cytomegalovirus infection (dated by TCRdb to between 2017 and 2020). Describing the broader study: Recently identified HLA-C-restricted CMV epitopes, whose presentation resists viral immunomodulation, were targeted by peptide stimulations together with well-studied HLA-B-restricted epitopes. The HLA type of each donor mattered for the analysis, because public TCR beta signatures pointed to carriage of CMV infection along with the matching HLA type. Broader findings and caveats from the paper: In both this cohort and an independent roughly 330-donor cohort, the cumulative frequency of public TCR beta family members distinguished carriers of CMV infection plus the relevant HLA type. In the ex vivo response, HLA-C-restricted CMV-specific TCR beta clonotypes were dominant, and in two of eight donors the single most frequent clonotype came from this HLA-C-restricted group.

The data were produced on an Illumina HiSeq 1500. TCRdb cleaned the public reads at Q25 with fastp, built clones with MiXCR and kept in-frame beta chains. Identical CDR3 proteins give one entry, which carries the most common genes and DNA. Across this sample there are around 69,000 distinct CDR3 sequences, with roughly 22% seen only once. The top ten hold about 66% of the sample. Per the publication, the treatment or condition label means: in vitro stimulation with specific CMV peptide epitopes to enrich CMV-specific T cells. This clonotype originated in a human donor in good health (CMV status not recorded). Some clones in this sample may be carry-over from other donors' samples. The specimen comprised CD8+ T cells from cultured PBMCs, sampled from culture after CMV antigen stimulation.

CDR3 sequence: CASSRVAGGTDTQYF. DNA sequence: TGCGCCAGCAGCAGAGTAGCGGGGGGCACAGATACGCAGTATTTT. Rearrangement joined TRBV4-1 to TRBJ2-3; 9 central nucleotides agree with TRBD2. From the cysteine through the phenylalanine, the CDR3 covers 15 amino acids. Just CDR3 DNA is preserved here, 45 bases in frame from base 1. The V end gives up 5 bases and the J end 1 base, leaving 4 bases in the junction not matched to a gene. CDR1 and CDR2, looked up from the germline V gene, are MGHRA and YSYEKL.